This T cell receptor beta chain originates from a study of tumor-infiltrating lymphocytes in localized non-small cell lung cancer. Germline V gene lookup returns CDR1 SGHTA and CDR2 FQGNSA. The CDR3 contains 13 residues. The V end lost 4 bases, the J end lost 7 bases, and 13 bases lay between the germline ends. Using immunoSEQ multiplex PCR, the repertoire was profiled, and TCRdb retains in-frame clones only, with some absent. The sample includes nearly 9,500 clones, approximately 80% seen only once; the top ten take 6.5% to 7.5%. Material: uninvolved lung tissue not adjacent to the tumor. This clonotype was sampled from a human donor with non-small cell lung cancer. V usage is TRBV7-2 and J usage is TRBJ1-1; perhaps TRBD1 as D (6 bases). CDR3 loop: CASSYRTEIEAFF. CDR3 DNA sequence: TGTGCCAGCAGCTACCGGACAGAGATTGAAGCTTTCTTT.